This TCR beta chain was identified during a study of response to subunit inactivated influenza vaccine. Study-wide points: Each seasonal flu vaccination may recruit only limited new T cells, authors suggested.

This clonotype was observed at least ten times. Its antigen is unidentified. TCRdb independently ran MiXCR on the RT-PCR reads; one entry per CDR3 protein. The profile shows about 650,000 distinct CDR3 sequences, less than 20% of them singletons. V shed 3 bases and J shed 2 bases, with 12 bases lying between them. The CDR3 loop spans 15 amino acids. Sequencing used PBMCs from blood, obtained roughly 12 days after vaccination. The chain carries TRBV12-3 or TRBV12-4 and TRBJ2-3, with D possibly being TRBD1 (6 bases). This TCR was recovered from a man aged 45 to 65 who received an inactivated influenza vaccine. The CDR3 DNA follows: TGTGCCAGCAGTTTGACAGGAGCCTACACAGATACGCAGTATTTT. Protein product: CASSLTGAYTDTQYF.